A single sample is the source of the 25 T cell receptor beta chains below, sequenced in a study of blood T cell repertoires in COVID-19. The protocol was immunoSEQ multiplex PCR, while the TCRdb copy is restricted to in-frame clones and leaves out a portion. The sample consists of about 170,000 clones, approximately 84% of them appearing once. Sequenced material: peripheral blood. Source of these receptors: a middle-aged man who had recovered from COVID-19.

This rearrangement joins TRBV6-4 to TRBJ2-3, with 8 bases matching TRBD2. V was pared by 6 bases and J by 2 bases, with 16 bases of the junction left unmatched. The CDR3 extends over 18 amino acids. CDR1 is MRHNA and CDR2 is SNTAGT in the germline V gene. CDR3 residues: CASSPAGLAGSVTDTQYF. CDR3 DNA: TGTGCCAGCAGCCCGGCGGGTTTAGCGGGGTCCGTCACAGATACGCAGTATTTT.

The gene calls are TRBV6-2 or TRBV6-3 and TRBJ1-6; the match to TRBD1 covers 7 bases. CDR3 length: 15 amino acids. The V gene's germline CDR1 is MNHEY and CDR2 SVGEGT. V was pared by 6 bases and J by 3 bases, with 5 bases of the junction left unmatched. CDR3 nucleotide sequence: TGTGCCAGCAGCCCCCGACAGGGCTATAATTCACCCCTCCACTTT. Translation gives CASSPRQGYNSPLHF.

This chain uses TRBV7-3 with TRBJ1-1, with TRBD1 matching 8 bases. Looked up from germline, CDR1 is SGHTA and CDR2 is FQGTGA. The CDR3 length is 14 residues. V trimming: 5 bases; J trimming: 3 bases; junction bases outside the gene matches: 5. In nucleotides, the CDR3 is TGTGCCAGCAGCCCAGGGGGCGCTTACACTGAAGCTTTCTTT. Translation gives CASSPGGAYTEAFF. The whole variable domain, remainder taken from reference TRBV7-3 and TRBJ1-1, is GAGVSQTPSNKVTEKGKYVELRCDPISGHTALYWYRQSLGQGPEFLIYFQGTGAADDSGLPNDRFFAVRPEGSVSTLKIQRTERGDSAVYLCASSPGGAYTEAFFGQGTRLTVV.

The genes are TRBV12-3 or TRBV12-4 and TRBJ2-1, with D possibly matching TRBD1 (6 bases). The CDR3 contains 12 residues. Trimming took off 7 bases at V and 5 bases at J, with 9 bases between the two ends. The CDR3 DNA sequence: TGTGCCAGCACGACAGGAGACAATGAGCAGTTCTTC. This gives the protein CASTTGDNEQFF.

The gene calls are TRBV6-1 and TRBJ2-4; D unresolved. V was pared by 3 bases and J by 7 bases, with 10 bases between. The CDR3 spans 13 residues. Germline CDR1 MNHNS, CDR2 SASEGT. The DNA for the CDR3 is TGTGCCAGCAGTGAGCGAGGTAGGAACATTCAGTACTTC. Amino acid sequence: CASSERGRNIQYF.

The chain carries TRBV2 and TRBJ1-1; 9 bases align to TRBD1. J was trimmed by 7 bases and V by 7 bases; bases with no gene match: 13. Germline V lookup: CDR1 SNHLY, CDR2 FYNNEI. This CDR3 spans 15 amino acids. The CDR3: CASNLIGTGRGEAFF. The DNA for the CDR3 is TGTGCCAGCAATCTAATAGGGACAGGGAGAGGTGAAGCTTTCTTT.

This chain joins TRBV9 and TRBJ2-2, with TRBD1 matching over 7 bases. Germline CDR1 and CDR2: SGDLS and YYNGEE. Losses at the gene ends were 4 bases for V and 5 bases for J; bases not matched to a gene: 14. CDR3 length: 17 residues. CDR3 residues: CASSPGPGQRETGELFF. The CDR3 coding sequence is TGTGCCAGCAGCCCCGGGCCGGGACAGAGAGAGACCGGGGAGCTGTTTTTT.

This sequence joins TRBV7-2 and TRBJ2-5; TRBD2 agrees at 12 bases. J gave up 4 bases and V 0 bases, and 0 bases lay outside the gene matches. CDR3 length: 15 residues. Germline V gene sequence: CDR1 SGHTA, CDR2 FQGNSA. CDR3 in DNA: TGTGCCAGCAGCTTAGCACTAGCGGGAGGAGAGACCCAGTACTTC. The encoded protein is CASSLALAGGETQYF.

The chain employs TRBV11-2 and TRBJ1-3; no definite D call. The CDR3 extends over 17 amino acids. From germline, CDR1 is SGHAT and CDR2 FQNNGV. Trimming cost V 5 bases and J 0 bases, with 17 bases left between them. The chain's CDR3 is CASSAKPITFSGNTIYF. CDR3 DNA sequence: TGTGCCAGCAGCGCCAAACCTATTACCTTCTCTGGAAACACCATATATTTT.

The chain is built from TRBV11-2 and TRBJ2-2; D unresolved. This CDR3 comprises 14 residues. CDR1 is SGHAT, CDR2 FQNNGV, per germline. Trimming removed 3 bases from V and 2 bases from J, with 7 bases in between. CDR3 protein: CASSLQVNTGELFF. For the CDR3, the DNA is TGTGCCAGCAGCTTGCAGGTTAACACCGGGGAGCTGTTTTTT.

The gene calls are TRBV5-6 and TRBJ2-3, with TRBD2 matching over 8 bases. The CDR3 loop spans 14 amino acids. From germline, CDR1 is SGHDT and CDR2 YYEEEE. V gave up 0 bases and J gave up 6 bases; unmatched junction bases: 3. CDR3 protein: CASSLDGGRDTQYF. The CDR3 DNA is TGTGCCAGCAGCTTGGACGGCGGGAGGGATACGCAGTATTTT.

This clone has more than one count but fewer than ten. V and J are TRBV2 and TRBJ1-4; tentatively, D is TRBD1 (6 bases). Trimming pared 3 bases from V and 8 bases from J, leaving 10 bases between. CDR3 length equals 13 residues. Germline V gene sequence: CDR1 SNHLY, CDR2 FYNNEI. DNA for the CDR3: TGTGCCAGCAGTGACAGGGGTCGGGAAAAACTGTTTTTT. Translating gives CASSDRGREKLFF.

The chain has TRBV4-1 and TRBJ2-1, with 7 bases identical to TRBD2. CDR1 and CDR2 from the germline V gene are MGHRA and YSYEKL. V was pared by 8 bases and J by 6 bases, with 10 bases of the junction left unmatched. This CDR3 spans 14 amino acids. This CDR3 reads CASGGVGRVNEQFF. The DNA for the CDR3 is TGCGCCAGCGGGGGGGTAGGACGGGTCAATGAGCAGTTCTTC.

This chain links TRBV11-2 with TRBJ2-7; TRBD2 matches at 10 bases. V gave up 7 bases and J gave up 8 bases; unmatched junction bases: 17. CDR3 length: 16 amino acids. CDR1 and CDR2 from the germline V gene are SGHAT and FQNNGV. The CDR3 is CASTPNTPSGRDKQYF. The DNA of the CDR3 is TGTGCCAGCACCCCAAATACCCCTAGCGGGAGAGATAAGCAGTACTTC.

This sequence joins TRBV21-1 and TRBJ1-4; TRBD1, the table's D call, lacks a check against the DNA. TRBV21-1 is reported as a pseudogene. CDR3 length: 16 residues. This chain's CDR3 is CASSKRLTGVGEKLFF. CDR3 DNA sequence: TGTGCCAGCAGCAAAAGACTGACAGGGGTGGGCGAAAAACTGTTTTTT.

This clone was observed a handful of times. This chain connects TRBV15 to TRBJ1-2; 8 bases are a match to TRBD1. This CDR3 spans 15 amino acids. CDR1 is LNHNV, CDR2 YYDKDF, per germline (reference sequence). J lost 5 bases, V lost 2 bases, and 7 bases had no gene match. The CDR3 DNA is TGTGCCACCAGCAGACGCAGGGGGCAAATTTATGGCTACACCTTC. Translating it yields CATSRRRGQIYGYTF.

The chain employs TRBV18 and TRBJ2-5; unclear D gene. From germline, CDR1 is KGHSH and CDR2 LQKENI. V was shortened by 2 bases and J by 4 bases, with 8 bases between the two germline ends. The CDR3 is 13 residues long. Here the CDR3 DNA reads TGTGCCAGCTCACCAAGAGACATAGAGACCCAGTACTTC. Residues: CASSPRDIETQYF. Supplemented by reference TRBV18 and TRBJ2-5, the full variable domain reads NAGVMQNPRHLVRRRGQEARLRCSPMKGHSHVYWYRQLPEEGLKFMVYLQKENIIDESGMPKERFSAEFPKEGPSILRIQQVVRGDSAAYFCASSPRDIETQYFGPGTRLLVL.

This clone has ten or more counts. The rearrangement links TRBV5-1 to TRBJ2-2; D remains ambiguous. This CDR3 has 15 residues. Germline loops: CDR1 SGHRS, CDR2 YFSETQ. The V end was cut by 0 bases, the J end by 6 bases, with 12 bases between. This CDR3 reads CASSLGTTWPGELFF. In DNA form, the CDR3 reads TGCGCCAGCAGCTTGGGCACTACGTGGCCCGGGGAGCTGTTTTTT.

This chain connects TRBV6-1 to TRBJ2-7; D not certain. Germline V lookup: CDR1 MNHNS, CDR2 SASEGT. This CDR3 has 16 amino acids. The ends were cut back, 1 base at V and 5 bases at J, with 18 bases in the middle. The CDR3: CASSEESWAGWNEQYF. The CDR3 DNA is TGTGCCAGCAGTGAAGAATCCTGGGCCGGCTGGAACGAGCAGTACTTC.

This chain connects TRBV10-3 to TRBJ2-3; 7 nucleotides align to TRBD1. Germline trimming cut 10 bases from V and 0 bases from J; bases unmatched to any gene: 10. The CDR3 sequence is 15 residues long. The germline gives CDR1 ENHRY, CDR2 SYGVKD. In nucleotides, the CDR3 is TGTGCCACAAAACTGGGACAGACTAGCACAGATACGCAGTATTTT. Its protein product is CATKLGQTSTDTQYF.

The chain has TRBV7-2 and TRBJ2-7; 11 nucleotides line up with TRBD2. The CDR3 has 15 residues. The V gene's germline CDR1 is SGHTA and CDR2 FQGNSA. J lost 4 bases, V lost 5 bases, and 7 bases had no gene match. The CDR3 DNA reads TGTGCCAGCAGCGGCTCCGGGACTAGCGGATACGAGCAGTACTTC. It translates to CASSGSGTSGYEQYF.

In its sample, this clone was seen once. CDR3 amino acids: CASSGTSGSRAYEQYF. CDR3 nucleotides: TGTGCCAGCAGCGGAACCTCCGGGTCGAGGGCCTACGAGCAGTACTTC. This chain joins TRBV7-9 and TRBJ2-7; TRBD2 might be the D (5 bases). The germline V and J ends were trimmed by 5 bases and 2 bases, with 19 bases remaining between them. This CDR3 comprises 16 residues. Germline CDR1 and CDR2: SEHNR and FQNEAQ (reference sequence).

This chain links TRBV5-5 with TRBJ2-5, with TRBD1 identical over 7 bases. CDR3 length: 15 residues. V dropped 5 bases and J dropped 2; count of bases not matched to a gene: 9. Germline-derived CDR1 and CDR2 are SGHKS and YYEKEE (reference sequence). CDR3 DNA sequence: TGTGCCAGCAGGAACCGGGACAGAAGTCAAGAGACCCAGTACTTC. Protein: CASRNRDRSQETQYF. Looking up the rest from reference TRBV5-5 and TRBJ2-5 gives the full variable domain: DAGVTQSPTHLIKTRGQQVTLRCSPISGHKSVSWYQQVLGQGPQFIFQYYEKEERGRGNFPDRFSARQFPNYSSELNVNALLLGDSALYLCASRNRDRSQETQYFGPGTRLLVL.

V usage is TRBV2 and J usage is TRBJ1-1; D unresolved. The CDR3 consists of 12 residues. Germline CDR1 and CDR2: SNHLY and FYNNEI. With 6 bases removed from V and 7 bases from J, the gap between germline ends came to 12 bases. CDR3 sequence reads: CASRSGLVEAFF. DNA for the CDR3: TGTGCCAGCAGGAGCGGGTTAGTTGAAGCTTTCTTT.

The V and J genes are TRBV4-3 and TRBJ1-5, with a tentative D call TRBD1 (5 bases). Trimming pared 4 bases from V and 1 base from J, leaving 11 bases between. The CDR3 has 15 amino acids. The germline CDR1 and CDR2 sequences are LGHNA and YSLEER. The chain's CDR3 is CASSPGRWSNQPQHF. DNA for the CDR3: TGCGCCAGCAGCCCAGGGCGGTGGAGCAATCAGCCCCAGCATTTT.